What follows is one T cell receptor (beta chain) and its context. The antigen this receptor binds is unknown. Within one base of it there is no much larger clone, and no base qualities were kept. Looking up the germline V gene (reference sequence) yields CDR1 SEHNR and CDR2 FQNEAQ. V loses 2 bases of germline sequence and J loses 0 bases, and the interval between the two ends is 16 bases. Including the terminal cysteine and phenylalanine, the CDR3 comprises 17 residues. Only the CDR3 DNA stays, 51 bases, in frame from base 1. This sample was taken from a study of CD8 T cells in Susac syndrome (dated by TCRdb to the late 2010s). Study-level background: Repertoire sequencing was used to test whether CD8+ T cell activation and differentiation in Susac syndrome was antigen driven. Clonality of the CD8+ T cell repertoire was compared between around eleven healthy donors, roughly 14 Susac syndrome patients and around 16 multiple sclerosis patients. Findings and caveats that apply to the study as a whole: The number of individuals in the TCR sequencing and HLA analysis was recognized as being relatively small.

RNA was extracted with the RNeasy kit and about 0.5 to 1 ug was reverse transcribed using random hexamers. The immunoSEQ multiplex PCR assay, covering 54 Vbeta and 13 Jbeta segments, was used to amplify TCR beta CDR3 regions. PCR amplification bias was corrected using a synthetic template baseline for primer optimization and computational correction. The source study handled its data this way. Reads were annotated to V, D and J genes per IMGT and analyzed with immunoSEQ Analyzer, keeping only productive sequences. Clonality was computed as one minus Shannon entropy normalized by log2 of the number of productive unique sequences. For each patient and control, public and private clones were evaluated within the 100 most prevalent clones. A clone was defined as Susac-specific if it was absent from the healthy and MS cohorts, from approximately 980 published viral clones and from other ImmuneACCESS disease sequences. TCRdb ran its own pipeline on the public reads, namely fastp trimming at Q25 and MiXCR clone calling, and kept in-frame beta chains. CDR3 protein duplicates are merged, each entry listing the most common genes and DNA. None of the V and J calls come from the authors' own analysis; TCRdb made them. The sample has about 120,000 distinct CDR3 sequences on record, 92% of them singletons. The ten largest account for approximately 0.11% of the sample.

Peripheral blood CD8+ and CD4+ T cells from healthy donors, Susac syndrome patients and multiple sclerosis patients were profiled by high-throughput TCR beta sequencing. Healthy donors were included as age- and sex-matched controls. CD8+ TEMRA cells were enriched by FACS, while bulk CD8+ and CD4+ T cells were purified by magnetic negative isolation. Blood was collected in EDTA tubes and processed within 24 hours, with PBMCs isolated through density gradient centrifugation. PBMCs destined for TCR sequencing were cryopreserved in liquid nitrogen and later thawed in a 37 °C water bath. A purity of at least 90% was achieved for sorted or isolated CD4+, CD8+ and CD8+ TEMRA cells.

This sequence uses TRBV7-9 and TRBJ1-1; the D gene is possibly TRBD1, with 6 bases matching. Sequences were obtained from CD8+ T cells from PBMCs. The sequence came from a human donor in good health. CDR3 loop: CASSLFGAGQLNTEAFF. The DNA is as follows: TGTGCCAGCAGCTTATTTGGGGCCGGACAGTTGAACACTGAAGCTTTCTTT.